This T cell receptor beta chain was profiled in a study of beta chain features in type 1 diabetes. Whole-study findings and limits: Shorter TCRB CDR3s, moderately but significantly so, were found in Type 1 diabetes patients in all four CD4+ subsets.

Points on this clone: Its antigen is still unknown.

V lost 7 bases, J lost 4 bases, and 19 bases lay in between. This CDR3 region has 14 residues. CDR1 and CDR2 (germline): GTSNPN, SVGIG (reference sequence). The whole isolated RNA underwent reverse transcription, so sequencing captured expressed TCRB transcripts. TCRdb's copy holds only in-frame clones and misses some; the assay was immunoSEQ multiplex PCR. In the table there are 200,000 to 250,000 clones, roughly 13% of which are singletons. Sequencing used naive CD4+ T cells from blood. The chain recombines TRBV30 with TRBJ1-2; weak D call: TRBD1 (5 bases). The sequence derives from a man aged 30 to 39 with type 1 diabetes. The CDR3 DNA reads TGTGCCTCCGAAATCGGGGGGTCAGTCTATGGCTACACCTTC. As protein: CASEIGGSVYGYTF.